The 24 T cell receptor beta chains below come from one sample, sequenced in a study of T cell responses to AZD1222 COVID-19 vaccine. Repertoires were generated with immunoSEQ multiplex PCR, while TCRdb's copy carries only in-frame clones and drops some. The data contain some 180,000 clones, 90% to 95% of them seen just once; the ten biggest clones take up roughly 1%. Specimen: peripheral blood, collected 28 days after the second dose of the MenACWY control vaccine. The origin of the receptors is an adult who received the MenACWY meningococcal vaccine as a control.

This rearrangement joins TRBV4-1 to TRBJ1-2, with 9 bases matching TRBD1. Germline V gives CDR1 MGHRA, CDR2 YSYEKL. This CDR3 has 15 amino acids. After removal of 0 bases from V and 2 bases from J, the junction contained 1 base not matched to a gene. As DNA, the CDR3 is TGCGCCAGCAGCCAAGACGACAGGGGGAACTATGGCTACACCTTC. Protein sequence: CASSQDDRGNYGYTF.

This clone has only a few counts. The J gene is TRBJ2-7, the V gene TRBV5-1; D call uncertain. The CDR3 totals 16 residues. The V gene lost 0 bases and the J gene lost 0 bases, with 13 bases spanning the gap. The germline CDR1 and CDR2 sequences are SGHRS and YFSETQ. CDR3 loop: CASSLEGNFVSYEQYF. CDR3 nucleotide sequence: TGCGCCAGCAGCTTGGAAGGGAACTTCGTCTCCTACGAGCAGTACTTC.

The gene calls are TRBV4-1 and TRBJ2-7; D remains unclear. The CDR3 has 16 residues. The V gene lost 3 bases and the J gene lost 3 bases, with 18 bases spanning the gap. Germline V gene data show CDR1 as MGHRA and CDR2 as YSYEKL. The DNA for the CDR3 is TGCGCCAGCAGCCAGGTTTGGACGGACCTCGACTACGAGCAGTACTTC. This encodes CASSQVWTDLDYEQYF.

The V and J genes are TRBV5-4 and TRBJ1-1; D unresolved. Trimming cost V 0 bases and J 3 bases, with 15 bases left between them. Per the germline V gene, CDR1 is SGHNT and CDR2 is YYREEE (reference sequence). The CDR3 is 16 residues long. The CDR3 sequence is CASSLGRSSSYTEAFF. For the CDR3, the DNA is TGTGCCAGCAGCTTGGGTAGGTCCTCCTCGTACACTGAAGCTTTCTTT.

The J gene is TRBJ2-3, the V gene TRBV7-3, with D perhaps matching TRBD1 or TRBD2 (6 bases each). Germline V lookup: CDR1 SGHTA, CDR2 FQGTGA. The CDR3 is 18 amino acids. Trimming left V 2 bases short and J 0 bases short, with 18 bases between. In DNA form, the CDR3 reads TGTGCCAGCAGCTTAGGTCCGTGGGGGGCCTATAGCACAGATACGCAGTATTTT. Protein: CASSLGPWGAYSTDTQYF.

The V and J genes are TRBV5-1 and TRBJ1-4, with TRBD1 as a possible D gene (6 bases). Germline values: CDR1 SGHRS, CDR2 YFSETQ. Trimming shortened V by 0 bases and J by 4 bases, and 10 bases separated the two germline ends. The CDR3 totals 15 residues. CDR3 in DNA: TGCGCCAGCAGCTTGGCCCCACAGGGTAATGAAAAACTGTTTTTT. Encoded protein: CASSLAPQGNEKLFF.

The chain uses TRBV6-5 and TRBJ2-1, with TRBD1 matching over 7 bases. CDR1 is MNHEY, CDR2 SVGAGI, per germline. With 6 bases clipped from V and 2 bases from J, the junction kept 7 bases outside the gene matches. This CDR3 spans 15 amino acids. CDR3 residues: CASSSDRLAYNEQFF. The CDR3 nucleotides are TGTGCCAGCAGCTCGGACAGGTTAGCCTACAATGAGCAGTTCTTC.

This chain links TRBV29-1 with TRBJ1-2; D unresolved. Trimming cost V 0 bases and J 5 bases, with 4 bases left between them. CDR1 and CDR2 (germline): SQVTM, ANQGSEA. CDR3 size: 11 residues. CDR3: CSVEDLYGYTF. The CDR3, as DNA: TGCAGCGTTGAAGATCTTTATGGCTACACCTTC.

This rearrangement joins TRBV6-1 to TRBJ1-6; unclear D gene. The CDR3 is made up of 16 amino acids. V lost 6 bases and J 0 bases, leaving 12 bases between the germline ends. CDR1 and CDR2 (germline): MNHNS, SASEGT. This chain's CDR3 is CASSELQSSYNSPLHF. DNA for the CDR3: TGTGCCAGCAGCGAATTACAGAGCTCCTATAATTCACCCCTCCACTTT.

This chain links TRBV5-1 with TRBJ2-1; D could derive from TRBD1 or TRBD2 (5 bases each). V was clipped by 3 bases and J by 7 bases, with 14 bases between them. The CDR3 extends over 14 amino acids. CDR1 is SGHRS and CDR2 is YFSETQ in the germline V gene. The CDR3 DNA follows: TGCGCCAGCAGCTCCACAGGAGGACGGAATGAGCAGTTCTTC. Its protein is CASSSTGGRNEQFF.

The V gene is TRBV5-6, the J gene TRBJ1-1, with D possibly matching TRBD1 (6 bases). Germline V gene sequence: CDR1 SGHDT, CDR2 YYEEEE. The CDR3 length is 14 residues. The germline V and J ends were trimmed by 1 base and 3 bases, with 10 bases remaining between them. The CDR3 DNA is TGTGCCAGCAGCTTGTTCAGGGGTGACACTGAAGCTTTCTTT. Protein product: CASSLFRGDTEAFF. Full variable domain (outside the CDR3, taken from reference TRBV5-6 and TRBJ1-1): DAGVTQSPTHLIKTRGQQVTLRCSPKSGHDTVSWYQQALGQGPQFIFQYYEEEERQRGNFPDRFSGHQFPNYSSELNVNALLLGDSALYLCASSLFRGDTEAFFGQGTRLTVV.

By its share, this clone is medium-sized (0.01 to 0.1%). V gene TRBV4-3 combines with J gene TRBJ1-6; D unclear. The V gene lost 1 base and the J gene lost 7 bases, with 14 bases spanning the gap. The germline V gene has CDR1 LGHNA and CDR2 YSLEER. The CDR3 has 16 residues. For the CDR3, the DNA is TGCGCCAGCAGCCAAGGAAGGAACCAGTTCAATTCACCCCTCCACTTT. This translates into CASSQGRNQFNSPLHF.

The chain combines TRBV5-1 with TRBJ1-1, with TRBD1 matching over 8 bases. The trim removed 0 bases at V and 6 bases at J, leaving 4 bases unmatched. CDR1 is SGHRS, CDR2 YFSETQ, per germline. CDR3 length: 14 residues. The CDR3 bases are TGCGCCAGCAGCTTGGGACAGGGGTCGTCTGAAGCTTTCTTT. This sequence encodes CASSLGQGSSEAFF.

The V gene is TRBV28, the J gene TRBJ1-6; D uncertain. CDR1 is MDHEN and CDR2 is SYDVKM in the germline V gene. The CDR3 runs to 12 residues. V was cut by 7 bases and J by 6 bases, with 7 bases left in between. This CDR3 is CASTATNSPLHF. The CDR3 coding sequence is TGTGCCAGCACAGCAACTAATTCACCCCTCCACTTT. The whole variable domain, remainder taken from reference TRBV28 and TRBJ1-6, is DVKVTQSSRYLVKRTGEKVFLECVQDMDHENMFWYRQDPGLGLRLIYFSYDVKMKEKGDIPEGYSVSREKKERFSLILESASTNQTSMYLCASTATNSPLHFGNGTRLTVT.

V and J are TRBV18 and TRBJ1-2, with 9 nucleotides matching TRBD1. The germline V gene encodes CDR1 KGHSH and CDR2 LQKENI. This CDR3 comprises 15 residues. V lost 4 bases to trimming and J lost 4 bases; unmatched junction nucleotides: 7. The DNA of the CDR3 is TGTGCCAGCTCACGAGGGACAGGGACGGCCTATGGCTACACCTTC. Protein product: CASSRGTGTAYGYTF.

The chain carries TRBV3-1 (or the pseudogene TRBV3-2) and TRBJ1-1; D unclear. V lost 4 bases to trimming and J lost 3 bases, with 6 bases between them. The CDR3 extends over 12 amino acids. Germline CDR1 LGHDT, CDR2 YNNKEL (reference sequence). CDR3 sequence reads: CASSLEDTEAFF. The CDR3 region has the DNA TGTGCCAGCAGCCTTGAGGACACTGAAGCTTTCTTT.

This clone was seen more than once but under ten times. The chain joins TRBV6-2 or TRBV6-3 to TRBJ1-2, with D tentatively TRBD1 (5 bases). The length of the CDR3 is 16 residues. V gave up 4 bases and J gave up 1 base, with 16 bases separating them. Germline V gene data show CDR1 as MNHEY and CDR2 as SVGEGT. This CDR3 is CASSSLPGPDNYGYTF. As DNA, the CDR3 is TGTGCCAGCAGTTCCCTTCCGGGACCAGATAACTATGGCTACACCTTC.

In DNA, the CDR3 is TGTGCCAGCAGCCCAGGAAGGAACACTGAAGCTTTCTTT. It encodes CASSPGRNTEAFF. The V call is TRBV7-3, the J call TRBJ1-1, with D uncertain. Per germline, CDR1 SGHTA and CDR2 FQGTGA. This CDR3 is 13 amino acids long. Trimming removed 5 bases at V and 1 base at J, with 8 bases between.

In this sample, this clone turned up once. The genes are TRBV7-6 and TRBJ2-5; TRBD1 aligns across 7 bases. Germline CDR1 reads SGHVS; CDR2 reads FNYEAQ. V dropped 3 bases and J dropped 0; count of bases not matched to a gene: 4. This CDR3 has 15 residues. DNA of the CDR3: TGTGCCAGCAGCTTGACAGGGAAAAACCAAGAGACCCAGTACTTC. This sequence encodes CASSLTGKNQETQYF. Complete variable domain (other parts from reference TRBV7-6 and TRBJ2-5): GAGVSQSPRYKVTKRGQDVALRCDPISGHVSLYWYRQALGQGPEFLTYFNYEAQQDKSGLPNDRFSAERPEGSISTLTIQRTEQRDSAMYRCASSLTGKNQETQYFGPGTRLLVL.

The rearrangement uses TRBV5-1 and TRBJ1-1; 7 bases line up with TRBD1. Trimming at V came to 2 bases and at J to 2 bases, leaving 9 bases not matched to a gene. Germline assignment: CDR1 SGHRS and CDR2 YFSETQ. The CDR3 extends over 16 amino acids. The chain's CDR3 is CASSLNGDRLNTEAFF. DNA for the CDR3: TGCGCCAGCAGCTTAAATGGGGACAGATTAAACACTGAAGCTTTCTTT.

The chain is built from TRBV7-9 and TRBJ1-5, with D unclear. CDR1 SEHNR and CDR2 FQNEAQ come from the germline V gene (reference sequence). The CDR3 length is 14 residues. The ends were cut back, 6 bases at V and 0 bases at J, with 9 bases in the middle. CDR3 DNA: TGTGCCAGCAGTTCGGTCGGTAGCAATCAGCCCCAGCATTTT. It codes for CASSSVGSNQPQHF.

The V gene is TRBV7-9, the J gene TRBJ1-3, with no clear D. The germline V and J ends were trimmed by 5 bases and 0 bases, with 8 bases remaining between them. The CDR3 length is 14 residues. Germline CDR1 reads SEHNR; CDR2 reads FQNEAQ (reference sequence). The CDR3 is CASSPSLSGNTIYF. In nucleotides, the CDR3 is TGTGCCAGCAGCCCGTCTCTCTCTGGAAACACCATATATTTT.

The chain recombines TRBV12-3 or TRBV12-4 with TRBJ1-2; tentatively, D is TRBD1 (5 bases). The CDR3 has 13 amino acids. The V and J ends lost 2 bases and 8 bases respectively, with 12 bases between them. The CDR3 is CASSLQGFAGYTF. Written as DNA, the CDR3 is TGTGCCAGCAGTTTACAGGGTTTTGCCGGCTACACCTTC.

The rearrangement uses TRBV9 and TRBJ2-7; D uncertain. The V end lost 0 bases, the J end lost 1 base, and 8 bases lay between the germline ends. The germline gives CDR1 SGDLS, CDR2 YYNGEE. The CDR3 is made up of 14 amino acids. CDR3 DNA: TGTGCCAGCAGCGTAGGTGGGGAATCCTACGAGCAGTACTTC. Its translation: CASSVGGESYEQYF. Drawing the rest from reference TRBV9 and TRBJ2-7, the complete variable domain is DSGVTQTPKHLITATGQRVTLRCSPRSGDLSVYWYQQSLDQGLQFLIQYYNGEERAKGNILERFSAQQFPDLHSELNLSSLELGDSALYFCASSVGGESYEQYFGPGTRLTVT.